This T cell receptor beta chain was recorded in a study of tumor-infiltrating lymphocytes in primary liver carcinoma. Whole-study results and caveats: Tumor-adjacent and tumor-blood pairs displayed less overlap than did pairs of tumor regions.

The CDR3 length is 14 residues. Looked up from germline, CDR1 is SGHAT and CDR2 is FQNNGV. TCR beta cDNA was prepared out of around 460 ng total RNA by means of a constant-region primer. Researchers made the TCR beta libraries by running three nested multiplex PCR rounds with slightly modified ARM-PCR. Investigators reported that the first two PCR rounds, at 10 cycles each, used TRBV1-TRBV30 forward primers with a C-beta reverse primer. Via MiXCR, TCRdb re-called the multiplex PCR reads, giving one row per CDR3 protein. The sample lists 90,000 to 100,000 distinct CDR3 sequences; approximately 68% were seen once. The table lists this clonotype with a count of one. The target antigen is unknown. Relative to the germline gene, one junction end is altered; a read error may explain this. Co-extraction of RNA and DNA was performed on roughly 17-32 mg of unsorted bulk tissue.

This rearrangement joins TRBV11-2 to TRBJ2-5; 7 bases line up with TRBD2. The specimen was liver tumor tissue from sampling region 5. Subset indicated: tumor region T5, tumor centre. The clonotype comes from a woman aged 55-69 years with primary liver carcinoma and hepatitis B virus infection. The chain's CDR3 is CASTPPRGKETQCF. The CDR3 bases are TGTGCCAGCACCCCCCCGCGGGGGAAAGAGACCCAGTGCTTC.